The 4 T cell receptor beta chains below all came from one sample that was sequenced in a study of breast tumors, draining lymph nodes, adjacent tissues. Axillary draining lymph nodes of breast cancer patients supplied the node samples. TCRdb redid the calling of the multiplex PCR reads with MiXCR, one entry per CDR3 protein. This table holds fewer than 200,000 distinct CDR3 sequences, around a third found once. Sequenced material: axillary lymph node tissue. The source is a female donor with breast cancer. Some clones in this sample may be carry-over from other donors' samples.

Ten or more counts support this clonotype. V and J are TRBV15 and TRBJ2-1, with TRBD2 matching over 8 bases. The CDR3 covers 14 residues. The V segment lost 4 bases and the J segment 3 bases; nucleotides outside the gene matches: 2. The germline CDR1 and CDR2 sequences are LNHNV and YYDKDF (reference sequence). CDR3 sequence (DNA): TGTGCCACCAGCACTAGCGGGTTCTACAATGAGCAGTTCTTC. Translated: CATSTSGFYNEQFF.

The chain is built from TRBV7-2 and TRBJ1-5, with D perhaps matching TRBD1 (6 bases). This CDR3 is 15 amino acids long. Germline V gene sequence: CDR1 SGHTA, CDR2 FQGNSA. V gave up 1 base and J gave up 6 bases, with 13 bases separating them. This CDR3 is CASSLVEGGGQPQHF. The CDR3 nucleotides are TGTGCCAGCAGCTTAGTGGAGGGGGGAGGTCAGCCCCAGCATTTT.

Note on this clonotype: Just one base apart from a much larger clone, this may be a read error. The chain carries TRBV6-2 or TRBV6-3 and TRBJ2-7; no definite D call. Trimming cost V 7 bases and J 2 bases, with 6 bases left between them. The CDR3 runs 11 residues. CDR1 is MNHEY, CDR2 SVGEGT, per germline. Written as DNA, the CDR3 is TGTGCCAGCACCGATACCTACGAGCAGTACTTC. This codes for CASTDTYEQYF.

The sample holds many counts of this clonotype. The gene calls are TRBV24-1 and TRBJ2-1; TRBD1 might be the D (6 bases). The V end was cut by 3 bases, the J end by 0 bases, with 11 bases between. The CDR3 has 16 amino acids. Per germline, CDR1 KGHDR and CDR2 SFDVKD. CDR3 loop: CATSDRQASSYNEQFF. In nucleotides, the CDR3 is TGTGCCACCAGTGATCGACAGGCGAGCTCCTACAATGAGCAGTTCTTC.